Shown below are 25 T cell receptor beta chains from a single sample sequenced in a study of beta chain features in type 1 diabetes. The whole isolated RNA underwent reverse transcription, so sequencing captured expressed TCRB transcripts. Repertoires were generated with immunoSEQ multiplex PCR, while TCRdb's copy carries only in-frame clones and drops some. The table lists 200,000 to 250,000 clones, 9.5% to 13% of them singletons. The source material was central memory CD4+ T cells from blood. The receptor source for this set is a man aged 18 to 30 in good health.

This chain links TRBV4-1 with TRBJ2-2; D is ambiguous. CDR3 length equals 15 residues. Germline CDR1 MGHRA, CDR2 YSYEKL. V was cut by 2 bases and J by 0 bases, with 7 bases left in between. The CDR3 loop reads CASSQSRSNTGELFF. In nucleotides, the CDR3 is TGCGCCAGCAGCCAATCAAGATCGAACACCGGGGAGCTGTTTTTT.

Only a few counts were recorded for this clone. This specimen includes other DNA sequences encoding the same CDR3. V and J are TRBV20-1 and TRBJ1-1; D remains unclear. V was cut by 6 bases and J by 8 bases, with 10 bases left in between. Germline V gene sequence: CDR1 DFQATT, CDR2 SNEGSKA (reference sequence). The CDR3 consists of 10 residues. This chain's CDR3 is CSALRAEAFF. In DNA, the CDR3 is TGCAGTGCCCTCCGGGCGGAAGCTTTCTTT.

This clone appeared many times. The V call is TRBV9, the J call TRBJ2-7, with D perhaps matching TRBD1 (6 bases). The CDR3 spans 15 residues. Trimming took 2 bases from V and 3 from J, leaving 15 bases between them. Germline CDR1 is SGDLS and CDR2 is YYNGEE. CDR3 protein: CASSVESGDRYEQYF. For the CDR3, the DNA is TGTGCCAGCAGCGTCGAGTCAGGGGACCGCTACGAGCAGTACTTC. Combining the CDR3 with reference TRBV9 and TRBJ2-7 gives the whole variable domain DSGVTQTPKHLITATGQRVTLRCSPRSGDLSVYWYQQSLDQGLQFLIQYYNGEERAKGNILERFSAQQFPDLHSELNLSSLELGDSALYFCASSVESGDRYEQYFGPGTRLTVT.

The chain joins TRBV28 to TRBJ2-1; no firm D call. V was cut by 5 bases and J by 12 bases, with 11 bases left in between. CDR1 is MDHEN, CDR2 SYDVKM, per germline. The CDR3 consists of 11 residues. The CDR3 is CASSPSARQFF. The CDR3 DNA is TGTGCCAGCAGTCCCAGCGCGCGGCAGTTCTTC. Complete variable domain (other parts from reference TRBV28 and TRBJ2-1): DVKVTQSSRYLVKRTGEKVFLECVQDMDHENMFWYRQDPGLGLRLIYFSYDVKMKEKGDIPEGYSVSREKKERFSLILESASTNQTSMYLCASSPSARQFFGPGTRLTVL.

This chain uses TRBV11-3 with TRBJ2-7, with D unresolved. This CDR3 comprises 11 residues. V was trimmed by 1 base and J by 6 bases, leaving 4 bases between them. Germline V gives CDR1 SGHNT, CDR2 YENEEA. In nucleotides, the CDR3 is TGTGCCAGCAGCTTAGGATCCGAGCAGTACTTC. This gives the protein CASSLGSEQYF. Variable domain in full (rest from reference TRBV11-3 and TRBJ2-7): EAGVVQSPRYKIIEKKQPVAFWCNPISGHNTLYWYLQNLGQGPELLIRYENEEAVDDSQLPKDRFSAERLKGVDSTLKIQPAELGDSAVYLCASSLGSEQYFGPGTRLTVT.

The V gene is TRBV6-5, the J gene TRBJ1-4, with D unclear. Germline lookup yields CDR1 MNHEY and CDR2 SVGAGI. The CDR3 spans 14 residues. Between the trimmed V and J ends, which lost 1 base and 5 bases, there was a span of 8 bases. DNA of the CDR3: TGTGCCAGCAGTTACTACAATTCAAATGAAAAACTGTTTTTT. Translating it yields CASSYYNSNEKLFF.

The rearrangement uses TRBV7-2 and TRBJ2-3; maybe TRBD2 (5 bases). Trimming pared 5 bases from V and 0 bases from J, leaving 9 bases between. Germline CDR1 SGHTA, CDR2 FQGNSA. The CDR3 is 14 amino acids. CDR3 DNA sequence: TGTGCCAGCAGCAGGCGGACTAGCACAGATACGCAGTATTTT. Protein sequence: CASSRRTSTDTQYF.

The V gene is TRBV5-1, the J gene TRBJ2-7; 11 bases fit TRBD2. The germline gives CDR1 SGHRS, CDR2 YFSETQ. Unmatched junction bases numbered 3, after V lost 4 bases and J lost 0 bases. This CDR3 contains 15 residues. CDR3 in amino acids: CASSRLAGSSYEQYF. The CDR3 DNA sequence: TGCGCCAGCAGCAGACTAGCGGGAAGCTCCTACGAGCAGTACTTC.

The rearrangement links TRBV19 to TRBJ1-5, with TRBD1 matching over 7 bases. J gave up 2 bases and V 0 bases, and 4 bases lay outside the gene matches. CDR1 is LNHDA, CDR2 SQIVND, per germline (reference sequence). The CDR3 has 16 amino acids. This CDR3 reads CASSIDTGAGNQPQHF. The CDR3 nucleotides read TGTGCCAGTAGTATAGACACAGGGGCGGGCAATCAGCCCCAGCATTTT. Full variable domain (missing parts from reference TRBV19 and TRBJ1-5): DGGITQSPKYLFRKEGQNVTLSCEQNLNHDAMYWYRQDPGQGLRLIYYSQIVNDFQKGDIAEGYSVSREKKESFPLTVTSAQKNPTAFYLCASSIDTGAGNQPQHFGDGTRLSIL.

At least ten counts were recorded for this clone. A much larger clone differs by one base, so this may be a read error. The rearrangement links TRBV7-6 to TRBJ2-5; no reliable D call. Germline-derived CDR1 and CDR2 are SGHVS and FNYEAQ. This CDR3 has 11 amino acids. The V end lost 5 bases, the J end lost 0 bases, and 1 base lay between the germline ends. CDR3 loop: CASSDQETQYF. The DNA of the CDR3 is TGTGCCAGCAGCGACCAAGAGACCCAGTACTTC. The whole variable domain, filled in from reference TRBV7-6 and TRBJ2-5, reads GAGVSQSPRYKVTKRGQDVALRCDPISGHVSLYWYRQALGQGPEFLTYFNYEAQQDKSGLPNDRFSAERPEGSISTLTIQRTEQRDSAMYRCASSDQETQYFGPGTRLLVL.

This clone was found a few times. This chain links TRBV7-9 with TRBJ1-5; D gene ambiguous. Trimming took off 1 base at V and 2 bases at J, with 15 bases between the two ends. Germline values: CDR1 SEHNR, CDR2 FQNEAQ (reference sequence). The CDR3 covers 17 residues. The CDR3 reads CASSLVGSGTGNQPQHF. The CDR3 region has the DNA TGTGCCAGCAGCTTAGTCGGTAGCGGCACGGGCAATCAGCCCCAGCATTTT.

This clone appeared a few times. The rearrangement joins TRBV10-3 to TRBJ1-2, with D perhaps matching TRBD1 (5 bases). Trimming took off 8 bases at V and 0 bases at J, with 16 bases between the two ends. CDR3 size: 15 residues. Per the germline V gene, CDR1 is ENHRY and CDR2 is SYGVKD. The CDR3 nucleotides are TGTGCCATCGGCGCAGGGCCGTCCTCTAACTATGGCTACACCTTC. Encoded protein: CAIGAGPSSNYGYTF.

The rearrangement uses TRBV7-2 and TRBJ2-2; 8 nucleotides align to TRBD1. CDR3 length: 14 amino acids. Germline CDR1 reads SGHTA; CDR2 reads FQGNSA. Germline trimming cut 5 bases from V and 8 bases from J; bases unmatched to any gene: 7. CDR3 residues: CASSRRTGNGELFF. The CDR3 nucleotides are TGTGCCAGCAGCCGCCGGACAGGGAATGGGGAGCTGTTTTTT. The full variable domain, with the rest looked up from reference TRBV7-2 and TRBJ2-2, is GAGVSQSPSNKVTEKGKDVELRCDPISGHTALYWYRQSLGQGLEFLIYFQGNSAPDKSGLPSDRFSAERTGGSVSTLTIQRTQQEDSAVYLCASSRRTGNGELFFGEGSRLTVL.

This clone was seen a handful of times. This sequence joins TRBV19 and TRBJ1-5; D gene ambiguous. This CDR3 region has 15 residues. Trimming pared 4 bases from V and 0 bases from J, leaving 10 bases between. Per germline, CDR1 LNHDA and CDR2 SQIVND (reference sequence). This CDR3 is CASSTTLRSNQPQHF. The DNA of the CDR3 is TGTGCCAGTAGTACGACATTGCGTAGCAATCAGCCCCAGCATTTT.

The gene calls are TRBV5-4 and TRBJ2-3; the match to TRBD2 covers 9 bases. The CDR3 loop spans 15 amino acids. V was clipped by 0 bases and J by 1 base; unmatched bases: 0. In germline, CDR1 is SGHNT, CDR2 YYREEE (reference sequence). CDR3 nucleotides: TGTGCCAGCAGCTTGGGCGGGGGGGGCACAGATACGCAGTATTTT. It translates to CASSLGGGGTDTQYF.

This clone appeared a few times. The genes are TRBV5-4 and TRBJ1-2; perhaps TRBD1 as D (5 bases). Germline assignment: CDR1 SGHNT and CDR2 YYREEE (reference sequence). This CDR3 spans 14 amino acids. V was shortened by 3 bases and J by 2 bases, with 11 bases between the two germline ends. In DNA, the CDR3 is TGTGCCAGCAGCTGGGGACTGATGAACTATGGCTACACCTTC. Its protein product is CASSWGLMNYGYTF.

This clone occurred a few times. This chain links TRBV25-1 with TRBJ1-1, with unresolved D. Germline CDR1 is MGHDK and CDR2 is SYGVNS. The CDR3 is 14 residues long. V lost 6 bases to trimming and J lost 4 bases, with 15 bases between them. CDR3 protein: CASRTPGSGTEAFF. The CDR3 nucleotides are TGTGCCAGCAGGACCCCGGGGTCAGGCACTGAAGCTTTCTTT.

CDR3 nucleotides: TGTGCCAGCAGCTTCGGACTAGCGTCCAACTACGAGCAGTACTTC. The encoded protein is CASSFGLASNYEQYF. The rearrangement joins TRBV7-2 to TRBJ2-7, with 9 positions matching TRBD2. CDR1 is SGHTA, CDR2 FQGNSA, per germline. CDR3 length equals 15 residues. With V trimmed by 3 bases and J by 3 bases, 6 bases remained unmatched.

The DNA for the CDR3 is TGTGCCAGCAGTTTGACAGGGAGTAATGAAAAACTGTTTTTT. Protein sequence: CASSLTGSNEKLFF. The gene calls are TRBV6-6 and TRBJ1-4; 7 bases align to TRBD1. The V gene's germline CDR1 is MNHNY and CDR2 SVGAGI (reference sequence). The V segment lost 4 bases and the J segment 4 bases; nucleotides outside the gene matches: 3. The CDR3 consists of 14 residues.

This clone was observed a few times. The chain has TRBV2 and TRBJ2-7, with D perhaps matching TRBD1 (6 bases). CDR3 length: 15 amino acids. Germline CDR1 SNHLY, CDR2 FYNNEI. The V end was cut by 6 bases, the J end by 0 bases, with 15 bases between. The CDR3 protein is CASSLQGLSSYEQYF. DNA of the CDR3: TGTGCCAGCAGCTTACAGGGCCTGAGCTCCTACGAGCAGTACTTC.

CDR3 DNA: TGTGCCAGCAGCCCCCCTGGAGAGGAGGAGCTGTTTTTT. It translates to CASSPPGEEELFF. V gene TRBV11-3 combines with J gene TRBJ2-2, with D hard to call. Germline CDR1 reads SGHNT; CDR2 reads YENEEA. This CDR3 comprises 13 residues. V lost 5 bases to trimming and J lost 10 bases, with 14 bases between them.

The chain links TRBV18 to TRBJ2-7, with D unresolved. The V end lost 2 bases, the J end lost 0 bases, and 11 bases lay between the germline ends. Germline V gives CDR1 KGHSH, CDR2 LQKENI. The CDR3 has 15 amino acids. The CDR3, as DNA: TGTGCCAGCTCACCAACTGCACAGCGCTCCTACGAGCAGTACTTC. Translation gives CASSPTAQRSYEQYF.

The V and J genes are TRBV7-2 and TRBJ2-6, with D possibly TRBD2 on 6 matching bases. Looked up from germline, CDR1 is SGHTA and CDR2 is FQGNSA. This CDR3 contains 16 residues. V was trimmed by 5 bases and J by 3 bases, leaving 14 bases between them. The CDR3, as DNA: TGTGCCAGCAGCCTCGACGGGAGCGGTGGGGCCAACGTCCTGACTTTC. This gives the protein CASSLDGSGGANVLTF.

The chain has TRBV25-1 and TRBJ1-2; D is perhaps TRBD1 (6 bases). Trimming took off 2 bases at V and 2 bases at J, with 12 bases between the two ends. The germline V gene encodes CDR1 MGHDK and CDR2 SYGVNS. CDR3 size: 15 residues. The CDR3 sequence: CASSEPGGLNYGYTF. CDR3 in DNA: TGTGCCAGCAGTGAACCCGGGGGGCTGAACTATGGCTACACCTTC.

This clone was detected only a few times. CDR3 amino acids: CASTRDRSPLETQYF. In nucleotides, the CDR3 is TGTGCCAGCACCCGGGACCGGAGCCCATTAGAGACCCAGTACTTC. The V and J genes are TRBV9 and TRBJ2-5; possibly TRBD1 or TRBD2 for D (5 bases each). The CDR3 runs 15 residues. Germline lookup yields CDR1 SGDLS and CDR2 YYNGEE. Trimming stripped 6 bases from V and 4 bases from J, with 19 bases between.